This T cell receptor beta chain was sequenced during a study of blood T cell repertoires in COVID-19. This CDR3 contains 14 residues. V was clipped by 7 bases and J by 4 bases, with 16 bases between them. Germline lookup yields CDR1 LNHDA and CDR2 SQIVND (reference sequence). Clones were read by immunoSEQ multiplex PCR, and TCRdb kept only the in-frame ones, dropping some. The sample consists of 150,000 to 180,000 clones, about 85% of them appearing once. This clonotype was obtained from a man aged 60 to 75 with COVID-19, enrolled during active disease. The material sequenced was peripheral blood. The chain is built from TRBV19 and TRBJ1-2, with D perhaps TRBD1 (5 bases). CDR3 DNA sequence: TGTGCCAGTACCTATCCCGGGGGTAGCTATGGCTACACCTTC. Encoded protein: CASTYPGGSYGYTF.